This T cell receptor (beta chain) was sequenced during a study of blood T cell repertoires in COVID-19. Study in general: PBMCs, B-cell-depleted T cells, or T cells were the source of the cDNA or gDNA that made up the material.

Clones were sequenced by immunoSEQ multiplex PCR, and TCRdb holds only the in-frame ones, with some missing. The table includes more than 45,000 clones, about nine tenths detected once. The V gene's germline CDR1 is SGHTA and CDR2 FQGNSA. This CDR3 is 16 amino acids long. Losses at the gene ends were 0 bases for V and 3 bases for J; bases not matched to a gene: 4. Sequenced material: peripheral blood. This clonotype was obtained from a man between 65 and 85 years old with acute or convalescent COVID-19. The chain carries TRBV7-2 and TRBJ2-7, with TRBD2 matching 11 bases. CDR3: CASSLALGTSGYEQYF. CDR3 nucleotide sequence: TGTGCCAGCAGCTTAGCGTTGGGGACTAGCGGCTACGAGCAGTACTTC.